A single sample gave rise to the 4 T cell receptor beta chains below, sequenced in a study of OX40 agonist ivuxolimab in advanced cancers. TCRdb's table, derived via immunoSEQ multiplex PCR, lists solely in-frame clones and lacks some. Of 50,000 to 65,000 clones listed, around 90% are singletons. Specimen: CD4+ or CD8+ T cells sorted from blood, collected in a trial of the OX40 agonist ivuxolimab. These receptor sequences come from an adult with an advanced solid tumor such as melanoma, head and neck, liver or kidney cancer.

The sample holds one count of this clone. The gene calls are TRBV19 and TRBJ2-7; no reliable D call. CDR3 length: 14 amino acids. Germline CDR1 and CDR2: LNHDA and SQIVND (reference sequence). Trimming left V 0 bases short and J 7 bases short, with 13 bases between. The CDR3 is CASSIDRSLREQYF. The DNA of the CDR3 is TGTGCCAGTAGTATAGATCGGTCCCTACGAGAGCAGTACTTC.

This chain connects TRBV14 to TRBJ1-3; D gene ambiguous. V lost 0 bases, J lost 1 base, and 10 bases lay in between. Germline lookup yields CDR1 SGHDN and CDR2 FVKESK. The CDR3 covers 16 residues. The DNA of the CDR3 is TGTGCCAGCAGCCAAGATTTTAGGATGTCTGGAAACACCATATATTTT. This encodes CASSQDFRMSGNTIYF.

The rearrangement joins TRBV9 to TRBJ1-1, with 7 nucleotides matching TRBD1. Trimming removed 4 bases from V and 0 bases from J; junction bases left unmatched: 6. The CDR3 has 15 residues. Germline V gene data show CDR1 as SGDLS and CDR2 as YYNGEE. CDR3 bases: TGTGCCAGCAGCCCCAGACAGGGCATGAACACTGAAGCTTTCTTT. Translated, it gives CASSPRQGMNTEAFF.

V is TRBV15 and J is TRBJ1-5; D is unresolved. V lost 5 bases to trimming and J lost 6 bases, with 17 bases between them. The CDR3 has 15 amino acids. The germline V gene has CDR1 LNHNV and CDR2 YYDKDF (reference sequence). The CDR3 DNA reads as TGTGCCACCAGCCAGACCCGGGTGGCCACTCAGCCCCAGCATTTT. Translation: CATSQTRVATQPQHF.